The sequence of this T cell receptor (beta chain) was determined in a study of OX40 agonist ivuxolimab in advanced cancers. As for the study in general: In this trial design, patients received ivuxolimab intravenously at 0.01 to 10 mg/kg every 2 weeks. Broader study findings: With doses of 0.1-3.0 mg/kg, partial responders showed among the lowest clonal expansion. The mean number of expanded clones was higher in CD8+ T cells than in CD4+. There was clonal expansion of CD4+ and CD8+ blood T cells by week 6 at 0.1 to 3.0 mg/kg.

This clone was seen only once. The antigen is undetermined. The CDR3 runs to 12 residues. CDR1 LNHDA and CDR2 SQIVND come from the germline V gene (reference sequence). Trimming pared 5 bases from V and 7 bases from J, leaving 11 bases between. Sequenced by immunoSEQ multiplex PCR; TCRdb stores in-frame clones only, minus some. The repertoire has around 83,000 clones, roughly 83% of them found once; the top ten carry around 6.6%. Sequenced here: CD4+ or CD8+ T cells sorted from blood, sampled in a trial of the OX40 agonist ivuxolimab. The chain links TRBV19 to TRBJ1-1, with D hard to call. The sequence came from an adult with an advanced solid tumor such as melanoma, head and neck, liver or kidney cancer. This CDR3 is CASSHQKGEAFF. The CDR3 bases are TGTGCCAGTAGTCATCAGAAGGGTGAAGCTTTCTTT.